This T cell receptor beta chain stems from a study of cytomegalovirus exposure and HLA in healthy donors. This PCR relied on a set of 60 Vbeta primers and 13 Jbeta primers. TCRdb's copy holds only in-frame clones and misses some; the assay was immunoSEQ multiplex PCR. The table records fewer than 200,000 clones, about 80% of them present only once. Remarks on this clone: The antigen is not known.

Findings and limits, study-wide: Presence/absence analyses took donor sequencing depth as roughly uniform.

Per the germline V gene, CDR1 is SGDLS and CDR2 is YYNGEE. The V gene lost 4 bases and the J gene lost 4 bases, with 16 bases spanning the gap. The length of the CDR3 is 15 residues. The sample taken for sequencing was PBMCs. The TCR originated in a woman aged 30 to 39 in good health and CMV-seronegative. The chain uses TRBV9 and TRBJ2-3; D perhaps matches TRBD1 (6 bases). The DNA for the CDR3 is TGTGCCAGCAGCCCCGGGACATTAGACGCAGATACGCAGTATTTT. Translating gives CASSPGTLDADTQYF.